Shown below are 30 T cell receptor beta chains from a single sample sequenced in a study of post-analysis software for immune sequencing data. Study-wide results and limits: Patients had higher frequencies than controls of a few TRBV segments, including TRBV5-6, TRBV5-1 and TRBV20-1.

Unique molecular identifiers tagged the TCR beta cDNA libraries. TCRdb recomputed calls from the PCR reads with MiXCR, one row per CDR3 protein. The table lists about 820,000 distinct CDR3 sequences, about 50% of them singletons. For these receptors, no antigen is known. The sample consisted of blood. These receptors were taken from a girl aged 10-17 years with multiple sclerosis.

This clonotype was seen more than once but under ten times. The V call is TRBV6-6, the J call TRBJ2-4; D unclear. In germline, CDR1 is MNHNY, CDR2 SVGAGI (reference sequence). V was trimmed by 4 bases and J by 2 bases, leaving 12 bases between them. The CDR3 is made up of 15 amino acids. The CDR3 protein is CASSFETISKNIQYF. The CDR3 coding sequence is TGTGCCAGCAGTTTCGAGACAATTTCCAAAAACATTCAGTACTTC.

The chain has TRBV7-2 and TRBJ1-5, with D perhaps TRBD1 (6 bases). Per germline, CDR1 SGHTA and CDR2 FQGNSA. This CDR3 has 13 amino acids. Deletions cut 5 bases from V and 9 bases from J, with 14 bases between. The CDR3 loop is CASSPKPGAPQHF. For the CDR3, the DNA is TGTGCCAGCAGCCCCAAACCGGGGGCGCCCCAGCATTTT.

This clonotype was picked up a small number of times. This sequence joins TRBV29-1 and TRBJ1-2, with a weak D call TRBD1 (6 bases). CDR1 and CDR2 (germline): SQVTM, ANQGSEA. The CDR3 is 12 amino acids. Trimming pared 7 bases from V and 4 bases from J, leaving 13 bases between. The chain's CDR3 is CSDRDRSYGYTF. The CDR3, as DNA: TGCAGCGACAGAGACAGGTCCTATGGCTACACCTTC.

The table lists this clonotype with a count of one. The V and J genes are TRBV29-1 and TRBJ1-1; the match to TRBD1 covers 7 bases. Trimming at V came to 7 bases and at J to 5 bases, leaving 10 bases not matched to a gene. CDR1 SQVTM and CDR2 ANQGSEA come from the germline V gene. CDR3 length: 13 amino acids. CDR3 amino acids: CSGGPQGETEAFF. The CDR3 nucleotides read TGCAGCGGAGGCCCTCAGGGGGAGACTGAAGCTTTCTTT.

This chain's CDR3 is CASSYIWAEQYF. The CDR3 nucleotides read TGTGCCAGCAGTTACATTTGGGCAGAGCAGTACTTC. The rearrangement uses TRBV6-6 and TRBJ2-5; no clear D gene. This CDR3 has 12 amino acids. CDR1 is MNHNY, CDR2 SVGAGI, per germline (reference sequence). Trimming left V 2 bases short and J 11 bases short, with 12 bases between.

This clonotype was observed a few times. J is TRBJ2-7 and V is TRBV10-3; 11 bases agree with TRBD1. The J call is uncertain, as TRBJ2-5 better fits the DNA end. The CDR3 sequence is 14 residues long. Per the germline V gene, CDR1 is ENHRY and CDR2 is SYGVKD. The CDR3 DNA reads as TGTGCCATCAGTACCGGGACAGGGGGAGGGACCCAGTACTTC. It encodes CAISTGTGGGTQYF.

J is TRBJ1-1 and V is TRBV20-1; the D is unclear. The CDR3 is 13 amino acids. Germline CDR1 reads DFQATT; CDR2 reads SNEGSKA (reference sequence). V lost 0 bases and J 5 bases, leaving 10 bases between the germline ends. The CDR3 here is CSARDRAETEAFF. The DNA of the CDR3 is TGCAGTGCTAGAGATCGGGCCGAGACTGAAGCTTTCTTT.

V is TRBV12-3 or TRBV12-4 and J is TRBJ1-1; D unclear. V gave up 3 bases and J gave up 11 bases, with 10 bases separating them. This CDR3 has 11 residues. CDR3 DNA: TGTGCCAGCAGTTTTAGTACAATGGCTTTCTTT. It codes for CASSFSTMAFF.

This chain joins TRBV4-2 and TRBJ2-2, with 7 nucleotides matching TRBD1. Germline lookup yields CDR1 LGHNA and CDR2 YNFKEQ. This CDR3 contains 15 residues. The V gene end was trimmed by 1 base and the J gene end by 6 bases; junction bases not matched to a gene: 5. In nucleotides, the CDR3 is TGTGCCAGCAGCCAAGGGGAAGGGGGCTCCGGGGAGCTGTTTTTT. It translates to CASSQGEGGSGELFF.

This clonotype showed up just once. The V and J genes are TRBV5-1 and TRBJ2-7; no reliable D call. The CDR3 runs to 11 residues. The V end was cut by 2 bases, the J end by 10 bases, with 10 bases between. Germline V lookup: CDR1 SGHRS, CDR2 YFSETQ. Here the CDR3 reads CASSFRESQYF. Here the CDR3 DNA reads TGCGCCAGCAGCTTTAGGGAATCCCAGTACTTC.

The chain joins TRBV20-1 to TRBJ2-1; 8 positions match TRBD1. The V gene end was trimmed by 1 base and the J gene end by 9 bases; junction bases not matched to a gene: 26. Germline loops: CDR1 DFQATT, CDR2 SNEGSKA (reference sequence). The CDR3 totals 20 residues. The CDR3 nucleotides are TGCAGTGCTAGAGCCACCCGGGACAGGCCCCCGTTTGGGTTGGCGGCTGAGCAGTTCTTC. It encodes CSARATRDRPPFGLAAEQFF.

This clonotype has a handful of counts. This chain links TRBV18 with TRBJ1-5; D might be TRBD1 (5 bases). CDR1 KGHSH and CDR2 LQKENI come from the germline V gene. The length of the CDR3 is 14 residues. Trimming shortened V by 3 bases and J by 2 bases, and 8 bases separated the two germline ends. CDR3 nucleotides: TGTGCCAGCTCACCCCGGGGGGGCAATCAGCCCCAGCATTTT. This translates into CASSPRGGNQPQHF.

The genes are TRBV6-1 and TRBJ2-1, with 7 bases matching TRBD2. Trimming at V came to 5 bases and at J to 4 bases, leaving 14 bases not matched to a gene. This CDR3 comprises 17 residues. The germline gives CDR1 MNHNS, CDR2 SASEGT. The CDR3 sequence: CASSRGRAGRWYNEQFF. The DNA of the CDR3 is TGTGCCAGCAGTAGAGGACGAGCGGGGCGTTGGTACAATGAGCAGTTCTTC.

The CDR3 loop reads CASKISMATEAFF. CDR3 DNA: TGTGCCAGCAAGATATCTATGGCCACTGAAGCTTTCTTT. This rearrangement joins TRBV12-3 or TRBV12-4 to TRBJ1-1; no reliable D call. The germline V and J ends were trimmed by 7 bases and 4 bases, with 13 bases remaining between them. CDR3 length equals 13 residues.

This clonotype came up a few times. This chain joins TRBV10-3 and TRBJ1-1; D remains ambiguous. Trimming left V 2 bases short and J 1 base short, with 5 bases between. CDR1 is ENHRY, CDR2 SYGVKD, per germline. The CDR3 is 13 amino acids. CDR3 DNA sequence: TGTGCCATCAGTGAGCTCCGGAACACTGAAGCTTTCTTT. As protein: CAISELRNTEAFF.

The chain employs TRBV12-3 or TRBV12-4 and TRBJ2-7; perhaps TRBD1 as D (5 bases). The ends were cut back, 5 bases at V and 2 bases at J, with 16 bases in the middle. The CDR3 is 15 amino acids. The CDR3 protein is CASSPLGQGPYEQYF. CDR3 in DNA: TGTGCCAGCAGTCCCTTAGGGCAGGGTCCCTACGAGCAGTACTTC.

CDR3 protein: CASSVVTGRNQPQHF. The CDR3, as DNA: TGTGCCAGCAGTGTGGTTACAGGGCGCAATCAGCCCCAGCATTTT. The V gene is TRBV12-3 or TRBV12-4, the J gene TRBJ1-5, with D maybe TRBD1 (6 bases). The CDR3 totals 15 residues. Trimming took 5 bases from V and 2 from J, leaving 13 bases between them.

This CDR3 reads CASSPDRGPYYGYTF. The CDR3 region has the DNA TGTGCCAGCAGCCCGGACAGGGGGCCGTACTATGGCTACACCTTC. V and J are TRBV3-1 and TRBJ1-2, with TRBD1 matching over 11 bases. Germline CDR1 LGHDT, CDR2 YNNKEL (reference sequence). V shed 4 bases and J 3 bases; nucleotides not matched to a gene: 4. The CDR3 is 15 residues long.

CDR3: CSATNTQTRNQPQHF. As DNA, the CDR3 is TGCAGTGCTACCAACACGCAAACCCGCAATCAGCCCCAGCATTTT. V is TRBV20-1 and J is TRBJ1-5; D is unclear. This CDR3 has 15 residues. The ends were cut back, 4 bases at V and 2 bases at J, with 15 bases in the middle. Per germline, CDR1 DFQATT and CDR2 SNEGSKA (reference sequence).

In DNA, the CDR3 is TGCAGTGCTTCGGGACTAGCGGAGGAGCAGTACTTC. Its translation is CSASGLAEEQYF. V gene TRBV20-1 combines with J gene TRBJ2-7, with 11 bases fitting TRBD2. The junction had 4 bases not matched to a gene; V was cut back by 5 bases and J by 7 bases. The CDR3 covers 12 residues. Germline CDR1 is DFQATT and CDR2 is SNEGSKA (reference sequence).

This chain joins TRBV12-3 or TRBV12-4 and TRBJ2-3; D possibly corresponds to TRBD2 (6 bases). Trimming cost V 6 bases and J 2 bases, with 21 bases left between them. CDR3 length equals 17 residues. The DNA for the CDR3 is TGTGCCAGCAGAGCCCGACGGAGGGAATCCTTCACAGATACGCAGTATTTT. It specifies CASRARRRESFTDTQYF.

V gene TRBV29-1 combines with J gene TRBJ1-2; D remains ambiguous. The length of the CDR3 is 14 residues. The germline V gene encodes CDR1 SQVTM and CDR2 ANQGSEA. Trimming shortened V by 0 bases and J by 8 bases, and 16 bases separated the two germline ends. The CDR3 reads CSVEDLAGSTGYTF. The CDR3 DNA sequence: TGCAGCGTTGAAGATCTGGCGGGATCAACGGGCTACACCTTC.

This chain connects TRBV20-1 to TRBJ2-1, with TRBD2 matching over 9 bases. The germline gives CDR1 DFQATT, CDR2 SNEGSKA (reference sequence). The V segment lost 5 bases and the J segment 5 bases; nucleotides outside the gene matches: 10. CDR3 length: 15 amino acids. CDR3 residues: CSALPGLAPDNEQFF. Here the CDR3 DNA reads TGCAGTGCTCTCCCCGGACTAGCGCCTGACAATGAGCAGTTCTTC.

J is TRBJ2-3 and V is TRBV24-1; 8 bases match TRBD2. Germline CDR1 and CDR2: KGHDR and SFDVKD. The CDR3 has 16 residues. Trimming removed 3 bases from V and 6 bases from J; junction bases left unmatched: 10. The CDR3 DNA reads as TGTGCCACCAGTGATCCTCCGGGACTAGGTTTGGATACGCAGTATTTT. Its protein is CATSDPPGLGLDTQYF.

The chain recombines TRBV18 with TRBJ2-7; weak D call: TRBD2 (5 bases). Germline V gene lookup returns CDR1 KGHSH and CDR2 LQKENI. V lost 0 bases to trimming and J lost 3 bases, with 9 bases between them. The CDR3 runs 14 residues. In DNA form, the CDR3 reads TGTGCCAGCTCACCACCGGGAGCGGTCTACGAGCAGTACGTC. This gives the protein CASSPPGAVYEQYV.

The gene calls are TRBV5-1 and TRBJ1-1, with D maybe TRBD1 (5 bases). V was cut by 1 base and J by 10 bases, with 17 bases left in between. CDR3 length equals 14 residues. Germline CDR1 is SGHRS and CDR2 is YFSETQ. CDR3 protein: CASSLNGGSVRAFF. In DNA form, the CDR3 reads TGCGCCAGCAGCTTGAATGGGGGAAGTGTACGAGCTTTCTTT.

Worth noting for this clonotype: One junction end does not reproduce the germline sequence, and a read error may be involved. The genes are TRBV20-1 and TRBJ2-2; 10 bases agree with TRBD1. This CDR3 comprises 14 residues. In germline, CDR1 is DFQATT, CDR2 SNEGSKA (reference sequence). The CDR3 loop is CSARTGGNTGERFF. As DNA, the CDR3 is TGCAGTGCCAGGACAGGGGGGAACACCGGGGAGCGGTTTTTT.

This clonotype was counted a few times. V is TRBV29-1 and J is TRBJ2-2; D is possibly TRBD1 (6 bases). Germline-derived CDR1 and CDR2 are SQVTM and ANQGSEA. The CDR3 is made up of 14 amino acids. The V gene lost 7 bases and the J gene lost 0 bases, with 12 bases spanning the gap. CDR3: CSARQGSNTGELFF. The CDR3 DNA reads TGCAGCGCCCGGCAGGGGTCGAACACCGGGGAGCTGTTTTTT.

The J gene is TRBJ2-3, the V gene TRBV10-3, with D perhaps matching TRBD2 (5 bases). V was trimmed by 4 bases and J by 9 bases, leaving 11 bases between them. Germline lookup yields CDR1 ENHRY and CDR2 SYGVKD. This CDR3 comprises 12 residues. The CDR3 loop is CAISVGELTQYF. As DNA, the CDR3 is TGTGCCATCAGTGTCGGGGAGTTGACGCAGTATTTT.

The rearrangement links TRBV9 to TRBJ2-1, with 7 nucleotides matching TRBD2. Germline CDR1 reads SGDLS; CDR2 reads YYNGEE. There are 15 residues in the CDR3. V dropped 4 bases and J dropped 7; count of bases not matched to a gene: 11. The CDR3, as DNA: TGTGCCAGCAGCCCCCGCCCAACCGGGGGGAATGAGCAGTTCTTC. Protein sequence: CASSPRPTGGNEQFF.